This T cell receptor (beta chain) appears in the sequencing data of a study of shared clonotypes between healthy human individuals. On the study more broadly: For every donor, three CD4 naive, three CD4 memory, two CD8 naive and one CD8 memory plates were used.

Germline V gene data show CDR1 as MNHNY and CDR2 as SVGAGI (reference sequence). Trimming removed 2 bases at V and 6 bases at J, with 11 bases between. This CDR3 is 14 amino acids long. To note about this clone: Antigen specificity is unknown.

Each subset's genomic DNA was split evenly across several immunoSEQ plates. Profiling relied on immunoSEQ multiplex PCR, and the TCRdb table lists in-frame clones only, not all of them. This repertoire shows roughly 1,000,000 clones, around 82% found once; its top ten account for roughly 0.61%. Partitioning of CD4+ cells yielded a CD45RA+ naive subset and a CD45RA-negative memory subset. Findings of the study overall: Donor scarcity curtailed the genetic and exposure-history diversity represented herein.

Sequences were obtained from memory CD4+ T cells from PBMCs. As for subset: CD45RA-negative fraction. The sequence derives from a man in his late teens or twenties in good health. Some clones in this sample may be carry-over from other donors' samples. The chain has TRBV6-6 and TRBJ1-5; D gene uncertain. The CDR3 DNA is TGTGCCAGCAGTTACCCTGCTGTTGGTCAGCCCCAGCATTTT. This encodes CASSYPAVGQPQHF.